The 27 T cell receptor beta chains given below trace back to one sample, sequenced in a study of TIL therapy for anti-PD-1-resistant metastatic lung cancer. The time point is: pre-treatment sample, taken before nivolumab and TIL therapy. The immunoSEQ assay was v3. Profiling relied on immunoSEQ multiplex PCR, and the TCRdb table lists in-frame clones only, not all of them. The data show tens of thousands of clones, about 73% seen once. Specimen: blood, collected at baseline. The source is a person aged 30 to 80 with non-small cell lung cancer.

CDR3 DNA: TGTGCCAGCAGCTTCGCGGGAGGAGTCCGGACCCAGTACTTC. This translates into CASSFAGGVRTQYF. The chain joins TRBV7-7 to TRBJ2-5; 8 bases agree with TRBD2. CDR1 is SSHAT, CDR2 FNYEAQ, per germline (reference sequence). The V and J ends lost 3 bases and 7 bases, in that order; junction bases with no gene match: 7. CDR3 size: 14 residues. The full variable domain, with the rest looked up from reference TRBV7-7 and TRBJ2-5, is GAGVSQSPRYKVTKRGQDVTLRCDPISSHATLYWYQQALGQGPEFLTYFNYEAQPDKSGLPSDRFSAERPEGSISTLTIQRTEQRDSAMYRCASSFAGGVRTQYFGPGTRLLVL.

V usage is TRBV5-4 and J usage is TRBJ1-2; tentatively, D is TRBD1 (5 bases). Deletions cut 0 bases from V and 4 bases from J, with 16 bases between. The CDR3 extends over 16 amino acids. CDR1 and CDR2 from the germline V gene are SGHNT and YYREEE (reference sequence). Here the CDR3 DNA reads TGTGCCAGCAGCTTGGATCTGCAGGGCACAGTCTATGGCTACACCTTC. Protein sequence: CASSLDLQGTVYGYTF.

Details on this clone: Sequence at one end of the junction differs from germline and may be a read error. J is TRBJ2-1 and V is TRBV7-9, with 8 bases identical to TRBD1. The CDR3 is 14 amino acids. Germline V lookup: CDR1 SEHNR, CDR2 FQNEAQ (reference sequence). For the CDR3, the DNA is TGTGCCAGCAGATTAGGACAGGGAATCAATGAGCAGTTCTTC. Its protein product is CASRLGQGINEQFF.

The chain links TRBV19 to TRBJ2-7; D is unclear. CDR3 length: 12 residues. V was pared by 7 bases and J by 0 bases, with 7 bases between. The V gene's germline CDR1 is LNHDA and CDR2 SQIVND (reference sequence). The CDR3 spells CASMSSSYEQYF. The CDR3 DNA sequence: TGTGCCAGTATGTCCAGCTCCTACGAGCAGTACTTC.

This chain uses TRBV5-4 with TRBJ2-1, with D hard to call. CDR1 and CDR2 (germline): SGHNT, YYREEE (reference sequence). The CDR3 has 17 amino acids. The V and J ends lost 3 bases and 3 bases respectively, with 19 bases between them. The CDR3 loop reads CASSSRTWADNYNEQFF. In DNA form, the CDR3 reads TGTGCCAGCAGCTCCCGCACCTGGGCTGACAACTACAATGAGCAGTTCTTC.

V usage is TRBV19 and J usage is TRBJ2-1, with 9 positions matching TRBD2. CDR3 length: 16 amino acids. Germline loops: CDR1 LNHDA, CDR2 SQIVND (reference sequence). Trimming removed 5 bases from V and 4 bases from J; junction bases left unmatched: 9. The DNA for the CDR3 is TGTGCCAGTAGTCGAGAGCTAGCGGGGCGTTACAATGAGCAGTTCTTC. This sequence encodes CASSRELAGRYNEQFF.

The chain carries TRBV2 and TRBJ2-7, with TRBD1 matching over 9 bases. This CDR3 comprises 14 residues. Trimming took 4 bases from V and 2 from J; bases not matched to a gene: 3. Germline V gene lookup returns CDR1 SNHLY and CDR2 FYNNEI. The chain's CDR3 is CASSGQGGPYEQYF. CDR3 coding DNA: TGTGCCAGCAGTGGACAGGGGGGACCCTACGAGCAGTACTTC.

This chain links TRBV27 with TRBJ1-2, with D unclear. This CDR3 contains 14 residues. Germline loops: CDR1 MNHEY, CDR2 SMNVEV (reference sequence). Trimming left V 6 bases short and J 6 bases short, with 17 bases between. The CDR3 DNA is TGTGCCAGCAGGCCACATGGGGTCGGCAATGGCTACACCTTC. This gives the protein CASRPHGVGNGYTF.

The chain employs TRBV7-2 and TRBJ2-2; a possible D gene is TRBD1 (5 bases). This CDR3 region has 15 residues. V lost 3 bases and J lost 4, with 12 bases in between. Germline V CDR1 and CDR2: SGHTA, FQGNSA. CDR3: CASSFPQGLTGELFF. For the CDR3, the DNA is TGTGCCAGCAGCTTTCCTCAGGGCCTCACCGGGGAGCTGTTTTTT. Supplemented by reference TRBV7-2 and TRBJ2-2, the full variable domain reads GAGVSQSPSNKVTEKGKDVELRCDPISGHTALYWYRQSLGQGLEFLIYFQGNSAPDKSGLPSDRFSAERTGGSVSTLTIQRTQQEDSAVYLCASSFPQGLTGELFFGEGSRLTVL.

The rearrangement joins TRBV6-6 to TRBJ1-4; tentatively, D is TRBD1 (5 bases). From germline, CDR1 is MNHNY and CDR2 SVGAGI (reference sequence). The CDR3 spans 16 residues. V was pared by 0 bases and J by 8 bases, with 16 bases between. The CDR3 nucleotides read TGTGCCAGCAGTTACTCACGCGGGACCGGCGAAGAAAAACTGTTTTTT. It translates to CASSYSRGTGEEKLFF.

The rearrangement uses TRBV7-2 and TRBJ2-2; D is unclear. CDR1 and CDR2 from the germline V gene are SGHTA and FQGNSA. The CDR3 sequence is 13 residues long. The V end lost 0 bases, the J end lost 6 bases, and 5 bases lay between the germline ends. The CDR3 nucleotides read TGTGCCAGCAGCTTAGCCCGCGCCGGGGAGCTGTTTTTT. The encoded protein is CASSLARAGELFF. Variable domain in full (rest from reference TRBV7-2 and TRBJ2-2): GAGVSQSPSNKVTEKGKDVELRCDPISGHTALYWYRQSLGQGLEFLIYFQGNSAPDKSGLPSDRFSAERTGGSVSTLTIQRTQQEDSAVYLCASSLARAGELFFGEGSRLTVL.

V usage is TRBV28 and J usage is TRBJ1-1; 7 bases fit TRBD1. Germline V CDR1 and CDR2: MDHEN, SYDVKM. The CDR3 runs 16 residues. V trimming: 2 bases; J trimming: 2 bases; junction bases outside the gene matches: 8. The CDR3 DNA sequence: TGTGCCAGCAGTTTAGGTAGGGGGCCGATTAACACTGAAGCTTTCTTT. The encoded protein is CASSLGRGPINTEAFF.

The chain has TRBV6-5 and TRBJ2-7; D unresolved. CDR1 and CDR2 from the germline V gene are MNHEY and SVGAGI. Trimming took off 0 bases at V and 0 bases at J, with 3 bases between the two ends. This CDR3 region has 13 residues. The CDR3 DNA follows: TGTGCCAGCAGTTACTCTTCCTCCTACGAGCAGTACTTC. The encoded protein is CASSYSSSYEQYF.

V usage is TRBV7-6 and J usage is TRBJ2-7; D unclear. CDR1 is SGHVS and CDR2 is FNYEAQ in the germline V gene. The CDR3 contains 11 residues. Trimming cost V 3 bases and J 6 bases, with 6 bases left between them. CDR3 loop: CASSFLGEQYF. In DNA form, the CDR3 reads TGTGCCAGCAGCTTTTTGGGCGAGCAGTACTTC.

The chain joins TRBV25-1 to TRBJ2-3; tentative D call: TRBD2 (5 bases). CDR1 is MGHDK, CDR2 SYGVNS, per germline. Deletions cut 2 bases from V and 0 bases from J, with 12 bases between. The CDR3 is 16 amino acids. The CDR3 region has the DNA TGTGCCAGCAGTGAACGGGCCCGGGGAAGCACAGATACGCAGTATTTT. Translated: CASSERARGSTDTQYF. Based on the CDR3 plus reference TRBV25-1 and TRBJ2-3, the full variable domain is EADIYQTPRYLVIGTGKKITLECSQTMGHDKMYWYQQDPGMELHLIHYSYGVNSTEKGDLSSESTVSRIRTEHFPLTLESARPSHTSQYLCASSERARGSTDTQYFGPGTRLTVL.

The V gene is TRBV6-5, the J gene TRBJ1-1; D may be TRBD1 (6 bases). This CDR3 comprises 14 residues. Germline-derived CDR1 and CDR2 are MNHEY and SVGAGI. V lost 7 bases, J lost 2 bases, and 14 bases lay in between. Here the CDR3 reads CASNFGTPNTEAFF. The CDR3 DNA reads TGTGCCAGCAATTTCGGGACACCTAACACTGAAGCTTTCTTT.

The chain couples TRBV11-3 to TRBJ2-5, with D unresolved. The CDR3 is 11 residues long. V dropped 2 bases and J dropped 4 bases, with 2 bases sitting between them. The germline V gene encodes CDR1 SGHNT and CDR2 YENEEA. CDR3 in DNA: TGTGCCAGCAGCTTACCAGAGACCCAGTACTTC. Translation: CASSLPETQYF.

The chain joins TRBV2 to TRBJ2-2, with TRBD2 matching 15 bases. J was trimmed by 7 bases and V by 5 bases; bases with no gene match: 5. This CDR3 region has 16 residues. Germline V gene data show CDR1 as SNHLY and CDR2 as FYNNEI. The CDR3: CASSLGLAGGGGELFF. Here the CDR3 DNA reads TGTGCCAGCAGTTTGGGACTAGCGGGAGGCGGCGGGGAGCTGTTTTTT.

The V and J genes are TRBV29-1 and TRBJ1-2; the match to TRBD1 covers 10 bases. The trim removed 1 base at V and 0 bases at J, leaving 5 bases unmatched. The CDR3 covers 16 residues. CDR1 and CDR2 from the germline V gene are SQVTM and ANQGSEA. In DNA, the CDR3 is TGCAGCGTTGAAGGGGGAGACAGGGGGCCTAACTATGGCTACACCTTC. Translating gives CSVEGGDRGPNYGYTF.

The rearrangement joins TRBV6-1 to TRBJ2-7; possible D gene TRBD1, 5 bases. The CDR3 is made up of 15 amino acids. Per germline, CDR1 MNHNS and CDR2 SASEGT. Trimming removed 3 bases from V and 0 bases from J, with 12 bases in between. CDR3 coding DNA: TGTGCCAGCAGTGATCAGGGCGCACGCTCCTACGAGCAGTACTTC. Its translation: CASSDQGARSYEQYF.

The chain employs TRBV28 and TRBJ1-2; D ambiguous. CDR1 MDHEN and CDR2 SYDVKM come from the germline V gene. The CDR3 sequence is 13 residues long. The V end lost 1 base, the J end lost 4 bases, and 7 bases lay between the germline ends. The DNA for the CDR3 is TGTGCCAGCAGTTTATCCGGACCCTATGGCTACACCTTC. Protein sequence: CASSLSGPYGYTF.

This clone showed up just a few times. V is TRBV29-1 and J is TRBJ1-3; no clear D. Germline CDR1 is SQVTM and CDR2 is ANQGSEA. This CDR3 is 14 amino acids long. V was trimmed by 1 base and J by 2 bases, leaving 9 bases between them. The DNA for the CDR3 is TGCAGCGTTGAAGTTCGGCAGCCTGGAAACACCATATATTTT. It yields the protein CSVEVRQPGNTIYF.

This clone occurred a few times. This chain uses TRBV28 with TRBJ1-2; 7 bases match TRBD1. This CDR3 is built from 15 residues. Germline loops: CDR1 MDHEN, CDR2 SYDVKM. Losses at the gene ends were 5 bases for V and 7 bases for J; bases not matched to a gene: 13. CDR3 DNA sequence: TGTGCCAGCAGTGCAGGGACAGCCCAATGGGGTGGCTACACCTTC. It translates to CASSAGTAQWGGYTF.

This chain connects TRBV4-3 to TRBJ2-2; D perhaps matches TRBD2 (5 bases). The CDR3 spans 15 residues. The V gene lost 2 bases and the J gene lost 6 bases, with 13 bases spanning the gap. CDR1 is LGHNA, CDR2 YSLEER, per germline. The CDR3 here is CASSQFRRGSGELFF. The CDR3 bases are TGCGCCAGCAGCCAATTCCGCCGCGGGTCCGGGGAGCTGTTTTTT.

About this clone itself: One junction end does not reproduce the germline sequence, and a read error may be involved. The V and J genes are TRBV6-1 and TRBJ2-6; 11 nucleotides match TRBD1. Germline-derived CDR1 and CDR2 are MNHNS and SASEGT. This CDR3 has 16 residues. The CDR3: CASSDFRGTGGNVLTF. CDR3 DNA sequence: TGTGCCAGCAGTGATTTTCGAGGGACAGGGGGCAACGTCCTGACTTTC.

This chain links TRBV5-6 with TRBJ2-7; 11 positions agree with TRBD2. The CDR3 contains 19 residues. From germline, CDR1 is SGHDT and CDR2 YYEEEE. V was clipped by 4 bases and J by 0 bases; unmatched bases: 15. This CDR3 reads CASSALSSGGLRSSYEQYF. The CDR3 bases are TGTGCCAGCAGCGCTCTTTCTAGCGGGGGGCTTAGGAGCTCCTACGAGCAGTACTTC.

The chain joins TRBV19 to TRBJ1-5; D is possibly TRBD1 (5 bases). The CDR3 sequence is 13 residues long. CDR1 is LNHDA, CDR2 SQIVND, per germline (reference sequence). Between the trimmed V and J ends, which lost 5 bases and 7 bases, there was a span of 12 bases. This CDR3 reads CASSPQGAQPQHF. The CDR3 region has the DNA TGTGCCAGTAGTCCTCAGGGCGCGCAGCCCCAGCATTTT.